This T cell receptor beta chain was captured in a study of blood T cell repertoires in COVID-19. About the study: Specimens from acute and convalescent COVID-19 originated in the United States, Italy and Spain. T cells, B-cell-depleted T cells, or PBMCs supplied cDNA or gDNA.

The assay was immunoSEQ multiplex PCR, and TCRdb's table has in-frame clones only and misses some. This table holds some 31,000 clones, more than 65% found once. The sample was peripheral blood. This TCR derives from a man between 65 and 80 years old with COVID-19, enrolled during active disease.

The CDR3 loop is CSASLAGAGETQYF. Here the CDR3 DNA reads TGCAGTGCTAGTCTAGCGGGAGCGGGGGAGACCCAGTACTTC. V and J are TRBV20-1 and TRBJ2-5; 10 positions agree with TRBD2. V trimming: 3 bases; J trimming: 5 bases; junction bases outside the gene matches: 6. The length of the CDR3 is 14 residues. Germline V gives CDR1 DFQATT, CDR2 SNEGSKA (reference sequence).